This is a list of T cell receptor beta chains from one sample in a study of blood T cell repertoires in COVID-19. Produced via immunoSEQ multiplex PCR; TCRdb's table is partial and in-frame only. This table has under 150,000 clones, around 82% appearing once. Sequencing used peripheral blood. The receptors come from a man between 60 and 70 years old with acute or convalescent COVID-19. Both conserved end residues are part of each CDR3. Fields, in order: D gene, clone size, J gene, V gene, CDR3 protein. D genes are given only for firm matches. Expanded clones are given a class, and other clones once, few, many or no size at all.

D gene: NA
clone size: few
J gene: TRBJ2-5
V gene: TRBV9
CDR3 protein: CASSVGSGWGGQETQYF

D gene: NA
clone size: once
J gene: TRBJ2-3
V gene: TRBV5-6
CDR3 protein: CASSPLPSADTQYF

D gene: NA
clone size: NA
J gene: TRBJ2-7
V gene: TRBV15
CDR3 protein: CATSDHKRAYEQYF

D gene: NA
clone size: NA
J gene: TRBJ2-2
V gene: TRBV5-1
CDR3 protein: CASSQGASGSTGELFF

D gene: TRBD2
clone size: NA
J gene: TRBJ2-7
V gene: TRBV6-5
CDR3 protein: CAGGVTSYEQYF

D gene: TRBD1
clone size: NA
J gene: TRBJ1-4
V gene: TRBV30
CDR3 protein: CAWRAGTGTEKLFF

D gene: TRBD1
clone size: NA
J gene: TRBJ2-1
V gene: TRBV2
CDR3 protein: CASSEADRAWDEQFF

D gene: TRBD2
clone size: NA
J gene: TRBJ2-5
V gene: TRBV7-8
CDR3 protein: CASSQRPPGTSLPETQYF

D gene: TRBD2
clone size: NA
J gene: TRBJ2-5
V gene: TRBV5-1
CDR3 protein: CASSATSGEGETQYF

D gene: TRBD1
clone size: NA
J gene: TRBJ1-6
V gene: TRBV2
CDR3 protein: CASSLGQGRSPLHF

D gene: NA
clone size: few
J gene: TRBJ1-1
V gene: TRBV6-5
CDR3 protein: CASRDRGGAFF

D gene: TRBD2
clone size: NA
J gene: TRBJ2-1
V gene: TRBV11-2
CDR3 protein: CASSFSMGLAHNEQFF

D gene: TRBD2
clone size: NA
J gene: TRBJ2-1
V gene: TRBV30
CDR3 protein: CATRLAGGQVEQFF

D gene: NA
clone size: NA
J gene: TRBJ1-1
V gene: TRBV18
CDR3 protein: CASSPRQAQDSEAFF

D gene: NA
clone size: NA
J gene: TRBJ2-5
V gene: TRBV29-1
CDR3 protein: CSVAYSAGFVETQYF

D gene: TRBD1
clone size: NA
J gene: TRBJ1-3
V gene: TRBV24-1
CDR3 protein: CATRQGSGNTIYF

D gene: TRBD1
clone size: NA
J gene: TRBJ2-5
V gene: TRBV9
CDR3 protein: CASSVGRQGVETQYF

D gene: TRBD2
clone size: NA
J gene: TRBJ2-3
V gene: TRBV5-1
CDR3 protein: CASSSGGGPSLAGEAPADTQYF

D gene: NA
clone size: NA
J gene: TRBJ2-7
V gene: TRBV7-8
CDR3 protein: CAREGGRRYEQYF

D gene: NA
clone size: NA
J gene: TRBJ1-3
V gene: TRBV30
CDR3 protein: CAWSADRTPSGNTIYF

D gene: NA
clone size: NA
J gene: TRBJ1-2
V gene: TRBV5-6
CDR3 protein: CASHPFEVYGYTF

D gene: TRBD2
clone size: once
J gene: TRBJ2-1
V gene: TRBV5-4
CDR3 protein: CASSLSVAGVYNEQFF

D gene: TRBD2
clone size: NA
J gene: TRBJ2-3
V gene: TRBV5-4
CDR3 protein: CASSPGLAGGSRDTQYF

D gene: NA
clone size: NA
J gene: TRBJ1-1
V gene: TRBV18
CDR3 protein: CASSAQGTEAFF

D gene: TRBD2
clone size: NA
J gene: TRBJ2-7
V gene: TRBV4-2
CDR3 protein: CASSHREALPEQYF

D gene: TRBD1
clone size: NA
J gene: TRBJ2-2
V gene: TRBV6-4
CDR3 protein: CASKGQILATTGELFF

D gene: NA
clone size: NA
J gene: TRBJ1-5
V gene: TRBV7-9
CDR3 protein: CASSFMEGQPQHF

D gene: NA
clone size: NA
J gene: TRBJ1-4
V gene: TRBV30
CDR3 protein: CAWSSYAEKLFF

D gene: NA
clone size: NA
J gene: TRBJ2-1
V gene: TRBV4-1
CDR3 protein: CASSPSSRDTYNEQFF

D gene: TRBD2
clone size: NA
J gene: TRBJ2-5
V gene: TRBV11-2
CDR3 protein: CASSSLGPSGETQYF

D gene: TRBD1
clone size: few
J gene: TRBJ1-5
V gene: TRBV29-1
CDR3 protein: CSVRTGSSDQPQHF

D gene: TRBD2
clone size: NA
J gene: TRBJ2-1
V gene: TRBV28
CDR3 protein: CASSFALAGGDEQFF

D gene: TRBD1
clone size: NA
J gene: TRBJ1-2
V gene: TRBV10-2
CDR3 protein: CASSGSGQGGYGYTF